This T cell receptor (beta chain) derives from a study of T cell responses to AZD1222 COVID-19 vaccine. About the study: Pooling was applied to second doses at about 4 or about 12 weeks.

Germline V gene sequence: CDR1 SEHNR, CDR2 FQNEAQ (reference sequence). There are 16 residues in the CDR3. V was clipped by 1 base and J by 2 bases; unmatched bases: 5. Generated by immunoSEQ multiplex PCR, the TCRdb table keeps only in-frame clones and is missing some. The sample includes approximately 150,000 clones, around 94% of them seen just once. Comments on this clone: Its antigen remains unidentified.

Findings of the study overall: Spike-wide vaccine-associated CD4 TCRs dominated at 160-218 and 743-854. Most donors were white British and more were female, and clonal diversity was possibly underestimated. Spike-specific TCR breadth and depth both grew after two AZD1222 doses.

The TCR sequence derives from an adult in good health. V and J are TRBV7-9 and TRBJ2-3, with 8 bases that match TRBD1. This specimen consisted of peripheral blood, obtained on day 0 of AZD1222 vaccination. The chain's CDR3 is CASSLEDRDPTDTQYF. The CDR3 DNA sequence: TGTGCCAGCAGCTTAGAGGACAGGGACCCCACAGATACGCAGTATTTT.